This T cell receptor (beta chain) was recovered during a study of Graves' ophthalmopathy and Graves' hyperthyroidism. Study overall: In this cohort's terms, stable hyperthyroidism meant no ophthalmopathy by 18 months of follow-up.

General study results and limits: Also, most clonotypes expanded in the thyroid above 0.001 frequency appeared in blood.

Notes on this clonotype: Its antigen is as yet unknown. A much larger clone sits a single nucleotide away, making a read error possible.

People with hyperthyroidism were aged 18 to 65 and newly diagnosed, under 2 months' duration. Thyroid ultrasound, orbital computed tomography, TRAb, serum thyroxine and clinical symptoms formed the basis of diagnosis. As the template, RNA transcripts were used to amplify TCR beta CDR3 regions. HTBI primers were used in a first-round RT-PCR, which preceded a second-round multiplex PCR. TCRdb analysed the multiplex PCR reads with MiXCR anew, one entry per CDR3 protein. The sample consists of a few hundred thousand distinct CDR3 sequences, less than 45% of them appearing once. The V segment lost 4 bases and the J segment 0 bases; nucleotides outside the gene matches: 5. Per germline, CDR1 DFQATT and CDR2 SNEGSKA (reference sequence). The CDR3 loop spans 15 amino acids.

The sequencing input was peripheral blood or thyroid tissue (not recorded which). The receptor was isolated from an adult man with Graves' hyperthyroidism. V and J are TRBV20-1 and TRBJ2-7, with 11 bases fitting TRBD2. CDR3 residues: CSAISGGANSYEQYF. The CDR3, as DNA: TGCAGTGCTATTAGCGGGGGGGCCAACTCCTACGAGCAGTACTTC.